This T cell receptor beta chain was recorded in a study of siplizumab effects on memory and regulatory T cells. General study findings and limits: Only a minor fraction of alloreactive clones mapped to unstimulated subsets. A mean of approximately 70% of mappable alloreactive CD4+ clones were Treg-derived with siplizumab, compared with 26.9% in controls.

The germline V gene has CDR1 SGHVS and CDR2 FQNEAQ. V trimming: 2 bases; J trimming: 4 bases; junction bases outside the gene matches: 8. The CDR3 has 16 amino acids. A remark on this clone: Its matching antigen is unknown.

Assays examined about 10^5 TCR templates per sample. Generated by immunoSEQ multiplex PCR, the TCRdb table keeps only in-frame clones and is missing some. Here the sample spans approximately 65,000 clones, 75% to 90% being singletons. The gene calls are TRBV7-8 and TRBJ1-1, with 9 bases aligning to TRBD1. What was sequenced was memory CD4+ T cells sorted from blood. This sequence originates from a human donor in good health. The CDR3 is CASSLPLQGASTEAFF. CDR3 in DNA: TGTGCCAGCAGCTTACCCCTACAGGGGGCGAGCACTGAAGCTTTCTTT.